The entry below describes one T cell receptor (beta chain). The source of the sample is a study of cytomegalovirus exposure and HLA in healthy donors. CDR3 size: 15 residues. Germline CDR1 SEHNR, CDR2 FQNEAQ (reference sequence). V lost 3 bases and J lost 2; bases outside the gene matches: 0. It was with 60 Vbeta and 13 Jbeta primers that the PCR ran. The protocol was immunoSEQ multiplex PCR, while the TCRdb copy is restricted to in-frame clones and leaves out a portion. This sample has 90,000 to 100,000 clones, with about 72% found just once. When sampled, the donors appeared nominally healthy, though they likely had unrecorded immune exposures.

This receptor was identified in a woman aged 60-75 years in good health and CMV-seropositive. The sequencing sample was made of PBMCs. This rearrangement joins TRBV7-9 to TRBJ2-5; 13 bases fit TRBD2. Written as DNA, the CDR3 is TGTGCCAGCAGCTTGGGACTAGCGGGGCAAGAGACCCAGTACTTC. Amino acids: CASSLGLAGQETQYF.